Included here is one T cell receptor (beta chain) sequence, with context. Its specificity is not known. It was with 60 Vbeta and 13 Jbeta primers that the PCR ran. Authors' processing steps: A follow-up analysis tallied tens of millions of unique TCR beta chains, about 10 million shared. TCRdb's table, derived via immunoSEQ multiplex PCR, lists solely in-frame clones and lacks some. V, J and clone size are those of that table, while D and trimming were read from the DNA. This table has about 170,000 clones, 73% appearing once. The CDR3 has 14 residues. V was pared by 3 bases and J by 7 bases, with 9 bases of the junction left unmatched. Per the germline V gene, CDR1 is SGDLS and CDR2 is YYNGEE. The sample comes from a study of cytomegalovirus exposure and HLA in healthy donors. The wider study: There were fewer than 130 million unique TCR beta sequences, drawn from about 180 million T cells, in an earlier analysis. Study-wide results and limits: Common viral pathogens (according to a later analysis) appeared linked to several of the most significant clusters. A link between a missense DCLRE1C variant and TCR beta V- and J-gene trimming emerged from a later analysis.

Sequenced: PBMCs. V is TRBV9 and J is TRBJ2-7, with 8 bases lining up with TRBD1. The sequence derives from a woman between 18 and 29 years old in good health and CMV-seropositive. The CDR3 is CASSAQGARSEQYF. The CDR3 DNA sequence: TGTGCCAGCAGCGCTCAGGGGGCGCGTAGTGAGCAGTACTTC.